The source of this T cell receptor (beta chain) is a study of blood T cell repertoires in COVID-19 (dated by TCRdb to about 2020). With regard to the full study: Samples covering the acute and convalescent phases of COVID-19 were provided by collaborators in the United States, Italy and Spain. The prospective study material was composed of cDNA or gDNA derived from T cells, B-cell-depleted T cells, or PBMCs. The dataset comprised deeply sampled blood TCRbeta repertoires from subjects exposed to, actively infected with, or recovered from COVID-19. The repertoires were made available in a free public database intended to serve as a resource for research on the immune response to SARS-CoV-2. Samples came from the ongoing ImmuneRACE study (first 160 participants) plus 1,254 subjects from 6 global collaborators. Sample metadata almost always included a de-identified subject ID, COVID-19 status, age in years and sex. Where HLA class I and class II types were available, the types were taken from metadata supplied by the sample provider, not from assay-based typing.

Participants in the prospective study were aged roughly 18 to 89 years, lived in about two dozen United States geographic areas, and enrolled through a virtual design. To assign participants to cohorts, the prospective study relied on clinical history that participants themselves reported in a screening survey and a study questionnaire. In the prospective study, mobile phlebotomists collected whole blood, serum and a nasopharyngeal or oropharyngeal swab from each participant. Additional blood draws and questionnaires over an approximately two-month period could optionally be provided by prospective study participants. Blood samples from the prospective study were shipped frozen or at room temperature prior to DNA extraction. TCRbeta CDR3 regions were amplified from genomic DNA using the immunoSEQ Assay, a bias-controlled multiplex PCR. In the source study's methods: Within the assay, amplification of reference gene primers was used to estimate how many nucleated cells each sample contained. To quantify the absolute abundance of each unique TCRbeta CDR3 rearrangement, sequence reads were collapsed and filtered. For each sample, productive Simpson clonality was calculated as the square root of Simpson's diversity index over productive rearrangements. Sourced from immuneACCESS, this table was stored by TCRdb with only in-frame sequences that have V and J called. A share of the clones is absent; for the studies checked, an unresolved V gene accounts for under half, and the remainder has no known explanation. V, J and clone size are taken as reported in that table, and D and trimming were inferred from the DNA itself. Recorded for this sample are 300,000 to 500,000 clones; approximately 88% of them occurred a single time. The ten most abundant clones make up approximately 1% of the sample.

The junction shows trimming of 3 bases on V and 7 bases on J, plus 13 bases between the germline ends. As encoded in the germline V gene (reference sequence), CDR1 is GTSNPN while CDR2 is SVGIG. There are 14 amino acids in the CDR3, from cysteine to phenylalanine inclusive. Here the CDR3 DNA is all that survives: 42 bases in frame from base 1. The paper's findings and limits, for the study overall: The quantity of clinical and demographic metadata differed by source and by participant and was supplied without curation.

Points on this clone: Its antigen specificity is not known. No per-base quality is available; no much larger clone lies one base away. This same CDR3 is encoded by further DNA sequences in the sample.

The sample was PBMCs or T cells enriched from blood (not recorded which). The chain is assembled from TRBV30 and TRBJ1-6; D gene: possibly TRBD1, on 5 matching bases. This TCR derives from a woman aged 30 to 39 with acute COVID-19. The sequenced DNA is TGTGCCTGGAGCTCGCGGGGGTGGAATTCACCCCTCCACTTT. The encoded protein is CAWSSRGWNSPLHF.